Presented here are 30 T cell receptor beta chains from one specimen sequenced in a study of blood T cell repertoires in COVID-19. Libraries were prepared by immunoSEQ multiplex PCR; TCRdb keeps only in-frame clonotypes and omits some of them. The sample shows roughly 120,000 clones, 85% to 90% of them seen only once. Sequencing was done on a sample of peripheral blood. These TCRs come from a human donor in a cohort sampled during active COVID-19.

This chain links TRBV5-6 with TRBJ1-2; TRBD1 might be the D (6 bases). CDR3 length: 12 amino acids. Trimming took 1 base from V and 8 from J, leaving 9 bases between them. Germline CDR1 SGHDT, CDR2 YYEEEE. The CDR3 is CASSLPTGGYTF. Here the CDR3 DNA reads TGTGCCAGCAGCTTGCCGACAGGAGGCTACACCTTC. Filled out from reference TRBV5-6 and TRBJ1-2, the complete variable domain reads DAGVTQSPTHLIKTRGQQVTLRCSPKSGHDTVSWYQQALGQGPQFIFQYYEEEERQRGNFPDRFSGHQFPNYSSELNVNALLLGDSALYLCASSLPTGGYTFGSGTRLTVV.

This chain connects TRBV28 to TRBJ2-5; tentative D call: TRBD2 (6 bases). The germline V gene encodes CDR1 MDHEN and CDR2 SYDVKM. The CDR3 is 16 residues long. The V end lost 5 bases, the J end lost 5 bases, and 21 bases lay between the germline ends. The CDR3 DNA sequence: TGTGCCAGCAGTCTGGCACTAAGGGAGGTTTGGGAGACCCAGTACTTC. It yields the protein CASSLALREVWETQYF. Full variable domain (rest looked up from reference TRBV28 and TRBJ2-5): DVKVTQSSRYLVKRTGEKVFLECVQDMDHENMFWYRQDPGLGLRLIYFSYDVKMKEKGDIPEGYSVSREKKERFSLILESASTNQTSMYLCASSLALREVWETQYFGPGTRLLVL.

This chain joins TRBV27 and TRBJ2-1; 9 nucleotides line up with TRBD2. The V gene's germline CDR1 is MNHEY and CDR2 SMNVEV (reference sequence). This CDR3 is 15 amino acids long. V lost 6 bases, J lost 9 bases, and 12 bases stayed unmatched. The CDR3 region is CASSNSGRYEVEQFF. CDR3 coding DNA: TGTGCCAGCAGCAACAGCGGGAGGTACGAGGTTGAGCAGTTCTTC.

A few counts support this clone. This rearrangement joins TRBV5-4 to TRBJ1-1; 8 nucleotides align to TRBD1. Germline CDR1 SGHNT, CDR2 YYREEE (reference sequence). The CDR3 is 14 residues long. Trimming at V came to 5 bases and at J to 1 base, leaving 4 bases not matched to a gene. For the CDR3, the DNA is TGTGCCAGCAGTTTCGGACAGGGGAACACTGAAGCTTTCTTT. As protein: CASSFGQGNTEAFF.

CDR3 DNA: TGTGCCAGCAGTAAGACTAGCGGGATCTCCTACAATGAGCAGTTCTTC. This translates into CASSKTSGISYNEQFF. This rearrangement joins TRBV6-2 or TRBV6-3 to TRBJ2-1; 11 nucleotides agree with TRBD2. Germline values: CDR1 MNHEY, CDR2 SVGEGT. The CDR3 consists of 16 residues. The junction had 3 bases not matched to a gene; V was cut back by 5 bases and J by 0 bases.

This chain uses TRBV3-1 (or the pseudogene TRBV3-2) with TRBJ2-1, with 9 bases matching TRBD2. Per germline, CDR1 LGHDT and CDR2 YNNKEL (reference sequence). The CDR3 runs 14 residues. Trimming at V came to 4 bases and at J to 4 bases, leaving 2 bases not matched to a gene. CDR3 sequence (DNA): TGTGCCAGCAGCCGAGCGGGGGGTTACAATGAGCAGTTCTTC. It translates to CASSRAGGYNEQFF.

The rearrangement joins TRBV11-3 to TRBJ1-2; 8 nucleotides line up with TRBD1. Losses at the gene ends were 1 base for V and 9 bases for J; bases not matched to a gene: 4. Germline-derived CDR1 and CDR2 are SGHNT and YENEEA. The CDR3 runs 13 residues. The CDR3 reads CASSLAGGLSYTF. The DNA of the CDR3 is TGTGCCAGCAGCTTAGCAGGGGGCCTGAGCTACACCTTC.

The chain employs TRBV5-1 and TRBJ2-2; D ambiguous. This CDR3 region has 16 residues. Germline V gene sequence: CDR1 SGHRS, CDR2 YFSETQ. Trimming pared 4 bases from V and 0 bases from J, leaving 13 bases between. In DNA, the CDR3 is TGCGCCAGCAGCCTACCGACACCCGCGAACACCGGGGAGCTGTTTTTT. Translating gives CASSLPTPANTGELFF.

V is TRBV5-4 and J is TRBJ2-1, with 11 bases aligning to TRBD2. J was trimmed by 3 bases and V by 4 bases; bases with no gene match: 9. This CDR3 region has 17 residues. Germline V gene data show CDR1 as SGHNT and CDR2 as YYREEE (reference sequence). This CDR3 reads CASSPNPGTSGYNEQFF. The CDR3 DNA sequence: TGTGCCAGCAGCCCAAACCCCGGGACTAGCGGCTACAATGAGCAGTTCTTC.

The rearrangement joins TRBV27 to TRBJ2-6, with 8 nucleotides matching TRBD2. The CDR3 runs 15 residues. J lost 2 bases, V lost 5 bases, and 2 bases had no gene match. Germline lookup yields CDR1 MNHEY and CDR2 SMNVEV (reference sequence). The chain's CDR3 is CASSQTSAGANVLTF. CDR3 bases: TGTGCCAGCAGTCAGACTAGCGCTGGGGCCAACGTCCTGACTTTC.

This clone has only a few counts. The rearrangement joins TRBV24-1 to TRBJ1-5; possibly TRBD1 for D (5 bases). Between the trimmed V and J ends, which lost 7 bases and 0 bases, there was a span of 15 bases. The CDR3 is made up of 16 amino acids. Germline loops: CDR1 KGHDR, CDR2 SFDVKD. Written as DNA, the CDR3 is TGTGCCACCAGCCCTTCGACAGCGATTAGCAATCAGCCCCAGCATTTT. Residues: CATSPSTAISNQPQHF.

This chain joins TRBV4-1 and TRBJ2-1, with TRBD2 identical over 9 bases. Losses at the gene ends were 0 bases for V and 7 bases for J; bases not matched to a gene: 7. The germline CDR1 and CDR2 sequences are MGHRA and YSYEKL. The CDR3 length is 16 residues. CDR3: CASSQDSSGGYNEQFF. CDR3 sequence (DNA): TGCGCCAGCAGCCAAGATAGTAGCGGGGGATATAATGAGCAGTTCTTC.

The CDR3 coding sequence is TGTGCCAGTAGTCGGCTTATTTTCGGGAAGAGCTCCTACAATGAGCAGTTCTTC. Translating it yields CASSRLIFGKSSYNEQFF. The rearrangement links TRBV19 to TRBJ2-1; maybe TRBD2 (5 bases). V gave up 5 bases and J gave up 0 bases, with 20 bases separating them. Germline CDR1 and CDR2: LNHDA and SQIVND (reference sequence). The length of the CDR3 is 18 residues. Combining the CDR3 with reference TRBV19 and TRBJ2-1 gives the whole variable domain DGGITQSPKYLFRKEGQNVTLSCEQNLNHDAMYWYRQDPGQGLRLIYYSQIVNDFQKGDIAEGYSVSREKKESFPLTVTSAQKNPTAFYLCASSRLIFGKSSYNEQFFGPGTRLTVL.

V usage is TRBV27 and J usage is TRBJ2-7, with 7 nucleotides matching TRBD1. Trimming cost V 4 bases and J 6 bases; bases outside gene matches: 6. The germline V gene encodes CDR1 MNHEY and CDR2 SMNVEV (reference sequence). The CDR3 consists of 13 residues. The CDR3 here is CASSYRGGREQYF. The CDR3 DNA follows: TGTGCCAGCAGTTACAGGGGCGGGCGCGAGCAGTACTTC.

J is TRBJ1-3 and V is TRBV3-1 (or the pseudogene TRBV3-2); 7 bases align to TRBD1. With 1 base clipped from V and 0 bases from J, the junction kept 3 bases outside the gene matches. Germline V lookup: CDR1 LGHDT, CDR2 YNNKEL (reference sequence). The CDR3 runs to 16 residues. CDR3 protein: CASSQGTGLSGNTIYF. The CDR3 DNA follows: TGTGCCAGCAGCCAAGGGACAGGCCTCTCTGGAAACACCATATATTTT.

This chain connects TRBV27 to TRBJ2-3; perhaps TRBD2 as D (6 bases). Trimming removed 2 bases from V and 6 bases from J, with 12 bases in between. CDR1 is MNHEY and CDR2 is SMNVEV in the germline V gene (reference sequence). CDR3 length: 14 amino acids. CDR3 DNA sequence: TGTGCCAGCAGTTTACTGGGCGGGGCTGATACGCAGTATTTT. This gives the protein CASSLLGGADTQYF.

The V call is TRBV9, the J call TRBJ1-2; 8 bases are shared with TRBD1. V trimming: 4 bases; J trimming: 6 bases; junction bases outside the gene matches: 5. The germline V gene encodes CDR1 SGDLS and CDR2 YYNGEE. The CDR3 spans 13 residues. CDR3 amino acids: CASSKGQGDGYTF. The CDR3 region has the DNA TGTGCCAGCAGCAAAGGACAGGGCGATGGCTACACCTTC.

The chain uses TRBV28 and TRBJ2-4; maybe TRBD1 (6 bases). Deletions cut 10 bases from V and 1 base from J, with 17 bases between. Germline V lookup: CDR1 MDHEN, CDR2 SYDVKM. The CDR3 covers 15 residues. This CDR3 is CATYRDTGAKNIQYF. The CDR3 DNA reads TGTGCCACATACCGGGACACGGGGGCCAAAAACATTCAGTACTTC.

The rearrangement uses TRBV19 and TRBJ2-1; 10 bases are shared with TRBD1. The ends lost 3 bases at V and 4 bases at J; junction bases unmatched: 15. The CDR3 contains 19 residues. CDR1 is LNHDA, CDR2 SQIVND, per germline (reference sequence). The CDR3 sequence: CASSILAFRGQGMYNEQFF. The CDR3 DNA reads TGTGCCAGTAGTATCCTAGCTTTTCGGGGACAGGGGATGTACAATGAGCAGTTCTTC.

The chain carries TRBV7-6 and TRBJ2-3, with TRBD1 matching over 8 bases. The length of the CDR3 is 16 residues. Germline V gene lookup returns CDR1 SGHVS and CDR2 FNYEAQ. Trimming removed 5 bases from V and 4 bases from J; junction bases left unmatched: 11. This CDR3 reads CASSSWTGTQADTQYF. The DNA for the CDR3 is TGTGCCAGCAGCAGCTGGACAGGGACACAGGCAGATACGCAGTATTTT.

This clone has just one count. The chain links TRBV4-1 to TRBJ2-3; D unclear. The ends were cut back, 4 bases at V and 6 bases at J, with 11 bases in the middle. Germline-derived CDR1 and CDR2 are MGHRA and YSYEKL. This CDR3 has 13 amino acids. CDR3: CASSPPVGDTQYF. CDR3 sequence (DNA): TGCGCCAGCAGCCCCCCCGTCGGGGATACGCAGTATTTT.

The chain is built from TRBV6-5 and TRBJ2-7; D might be TRBD1 (6 bases). The V and J ends lost 6 bases and 7 bases respectively, with 16 bases between them. Germline V gives CDR1 MNHEY, CDR2 SVGAGI. This CDR3 region has 13 residues. The CDR3 DNA follows: TGTGCCAGCAGCGTCGGAAGGGGGAAAGAGCAGTACTTC. This sequence encodes CASSVGRGKEQYF.

V and J are TRBV5-4 and TRBJ1-3, with 8 bases lining up with TRBD1. Losses at the gene ends were 4 bases for V and 4 bases for J; bases not matched to a gene: 4. Germline-derived CDR1 and CDR2 are SGHNT and YYREEE (reference sequence). The CDR3 sequence is 14 residues long. This CDR3 is CASSAGTGGNTIYF. The CDR3 nucleotides read TGTGCCAGCAGCGCCGGGACAGGAGGAAACACCATATATTTT. Filled out from reference TRBV5-4 and TRBJ1-3, the complete variable domain reads ETGVTQSPTHLIKTRGQQVTLRCSSQSGHNTVSWYQQALGQGPQFIFQYYREEENGRGNFPPRFSGLQFPNYSSELNVNALELDDSALYLCASSAGTGGNTIYFGEGSWLTVV.

The chain carries TRBV9 and TRBJ2-1; TRBD2 aligns across 16 bases. The germline V gene has CDR1 SGDLS and CDR2 YYNGEE. The CDR3 is 19 residues long. V was pared by 3 bases and J by 6 bases, with 12 bases of the junction left unmatched. The CDR3 coding sequence is TGTGCCAGCAGCGCGGGCGGGACTAGCGGGAGGGGTAGTTCCAATGAGCAGTTCTTC. This gives the protein CASSAGGTSGRGSSNEQFF.

The rearrangement uses TRBV6-2 or TRBV6-3 and TRBJ2-5, with 8 bases matching TRBD2. Trimming at V came to 5 bases and at J to 4 bases, leaving 12 bases not matched to a gene. CDR1 MNHEY and CDR2 SVGEGT come from the germline V gene. This CDR3 has 16 residues. CDR3 DNA: TGTGCCAGCAGTAGGGGTAGCGGGACGTTTAGAGAGACCCAGTACTTC. It yields the protein CASSRGSGTFRETQYF.

The chain joins TRBV10-3 to TRBJ2-3, with a tentative D call TRBD1 (5 bases). The CDR3 has 15 residues. The V end was cut by 10 bases, the J end by 1 base, with 18 bases between. Germline values: CDR1 ENHRY, CDR2 SYGVKD. The CDR3 region is CATSQTVIRTDTQYF. In nucleotides, the CDR3 is TGTGCCACCTCCCAGACAGTAATCCGCACAGATACGCAGTATTTT.

J is TRBJ1-5 and V is TRBV11-2; no reliable D call. The CDR3 has 14 amino acids. CDR1 SGHAT and CDR2 FQNNGV come from the germline V gene. Trimming pared 0 bases from V and 7 bases from J, leaving 10 bases between. Written as DNA, the CDR3 is TGTGCCAGCAGCTTAGAAGCTGGGCTCCAGCCCCAGCATTTT. The encoded protein is CASSLEAGLQPQHF.

V usage is TRBV4-3 and J usage is TRBJ2-3; 7 nucleotides agree with TRBD2. Germline V gene lookup returns CDR1 LGHNA and CDR2 YSLEER. There are 16 residues in the CDR3. Germline trimming cut 1 base from V and 1 base from J; bases unmatched to any gene: 5. The CDR3 reads CASSQVTTSGTDTQYF. The CDR3 DNA is TGCGCCAGCAGCCAAGTAACCACTAGCGGCACAGATACGCAGTATTTT.

This chain uses TRBV5-1 with TRBJ2-3, with 10 bases that match TRBD2. Germline CDR1 reads SGHRS; CDR2 reads YFSETQ. The CDR3 spans 15 residues. J lost 0 bases, V lost 5 bases, and 3 bases had no gene match. The CDR3 nucleotides are TGCGCCAGCAGAGTTAGCGGGAGGAGCACAGATACGCAGTATTTT. It encodes CASRVSGRSTDTQYF.

This rearrangement joins TRBV5-1 to TRBJ2-3; D remains ambiguous. Per the germline V gene, CDR1 is SGHRS and CDR2 is YFSETQ. The CDR3 spans 15 residues. V was clipped by 6 bases and J by 2 bases, with 16 bases between them. Here the CDR3 DNA reads TGCGCCAGCACCCTATTGGGCCAGTCCACAGATACGCAGTATTTT. It encodes CASTLLGQSTDTQYF. Drawing the rest from reference TRBV5-1 and TRBJ2-3, the complete variable domain is KAGVTQTPRYLIKTRGQQVTLSCSPISGHRSVSWYQQTPGQGLQFLFEYFSETQRNKGNFPGRFSGRQFSNSRSEMNVSTLELGDSALYLCASTLLGQSTDTQYFGPGTRLTVL.